The sequence of this TCR beta chain was determined in a study of cytomegalovirus exposure and HLA in healthy donors. Each of the donors was a healthy bone marrow donor. On this clone itself: Its antigen is unknown.

Study-level points and caveats: A cluster of highly shared sequence variants was likely a sequencing artifact. A later analysis, which compared TCR beta chains of equal frequency, found the HLA-associated ones more clonally expanded. TCR beta V segments were, for the most part, productive about 87% or about 30% of the time in an earlier analysis.

The PCR was carried out with 60 Vbeta primers and 13 Jbeta primers. Here immunoSEQ multiplex PCR was the method, and the copy in TCRdb shows in-frame clones only, minus some. This table has some 70,000 clones, more than 75% appearing once. The germline V gene encodes CDR1 GTSNPN and CDR2 SVGIG (reference sequence). The V gene lost 4 bases and the J gene lost 6 bases, with 18 bases spanning the gap. The length of the CDR3 is 14 residues. This clonotype was obtained from a man aged 18 to 29 in good health and CMV-seropositive. The sequenced sample was PBMCs. The chain employs TRBV30 and TRBJ1-2; D unclear. The CDR3 sequence is CAWTSPADLNGYTF. The CDR3 bases are TGTGCCTGGACCTCCCCCGCGGATCTAAATGGCTACACCTTC. The full variable domain, with the rest looked up from reference TRBV30 and TRBJ1-2, is SQTIHQWPATLVQPVGSPLSLECTVEGTSNPNLYWYRQAAGRGLQLLFYSVGIGQISSEVPQNLSASRPQDRQFILSSKKLLLSDSGFYLCAWTSPADLNGYTFGSGTRLTVV.